This T cell receptor beta chain was retrieved from a study of blood T cells in healthy people across ages. Around 10 milliliters of peripheral blood were drawn from each donor. This clonotype has only a few counts. The CDR3 runs to 15 residues. Trimming pared 1 base from V and 2 bases from J, leaving 11 bases between. Germline loops: CDR1 DFQATT, CDR2 SNEGSKA (reference sequence). Alongside a J-beta primer mix, a sample-barcoded 5' primer served in a second PCR lasting 7 to 11 cycles. TCRdb re-derived calls from the 5' RACE reads in MiXCR, one entry per CDR3 protein. The data hold approximately 800,000 distinct CDR3 sequences, with roughly 46% observed a single time.

The chain couples TRBV20-1 to TRBJ1-4, with D maybe TRBD1 (5 bases). Sequencing was performed on blood. This TCR derives from an elderly man in good health. This chain's CDR3 is CSARGRGLTNEKLFF. The CDR3 coding sequence is TGCAGTGCTAGAGGACGGGGGTTGACTAATGAAAAACTGTTTTTT.